This entry lists 28 T cell receptor beta chains sequenced from one sample in a study of shared clonotypes between healthy human individuals. Repertoires were generated with immunoSEQ multiplex PCR, while TCRdb's copy carries only in-frame clones and drops some. Among hundreds of thousands of clones listed, under 95% were seen once. Cells designated naive CD8 were CD45RO-negative and were positively selected for CCR7, with terminally differentiated effector memory CD45RA+ cells excluded. Sequences were obtained from naive CD8+ T cells sorted from blood. The source of these receptors is a man younger than 40 in good health.

The chain carries TRBV21-1 and TRBJ2-5; the DNA was not compared with TRBD1, the D call given in the table. TRBV21-1 is a listed pseudogene. The CDR3 is 16 residues long. The CDR3 DNA sequence: TGTGCCAGCAGCAAGGCCCCAGGGGCCATCCAAGAGACCCAGTACTTC. Its translation is CASSKAPGAIQETQYF.

The chain recombines TRBV2 with TRBJ2-7; D is unclear. This CDR3 has 16 amino acids. Trimming cost V 0 bases and J 0 bases, with 12 bases left between them. CDR1 and CDR2 from the germline V gene are SNHLY and FYNNEI. The CDR3 spells CASSEALLGNSYEQYF. The CDR3 DNA is TGTGCCAGCAGTGAAGCGCTTTTAGGAAACTCCTACGAGCAGTACTTC.

The chain uses TRBV29-1 and TRBJ1-1, with 7 bases that match TRBD1. J lost 3 bases, V lost 4 bases, and 8 bases had no gene match. The germline CDR1 and CDR2 sequences are SQVTM and ANQGSEA. CDR3 length equals 14 residues. This chain's CDR3 is CSVVRGQADTEAFF. CDR3 nucleotides: TGCAGCGTTGTAAGAGGACAGGCCGACACTGAAGCTTTCTTT.

The genes are TRBV27 and TRBJ2-1; 10 bases map to TRBD1. Germline assignment: CDR1 MNHEY and CDR2 SMNVEV (reference sequence). This CDR3 is 17 amino acids long. V lost 5 bases and J lost 3; bases outside the gene matches: 10. For the CDR3, the DNA is TGTGCCAGCAGTCTGGGACCGACAGGGGGCATCTACAATGAGCAGTTCTTC. Its translation is CASSLGPTGGIYNEQFF.

The gene calls are TRBV11-2 and TRBJ2-1, with D unclear. This CDR3 contains 15 residues. Germline loops: CDR1 SGHAT, CDR2 FQNNGV. V lost 2 bases to trimming and J lost 0 bases, with 8 bases between them. The CDR3: CASSLWLDSYNEQFF. The CDR3 DNA reads TGTGCCAGCAGCTTATGGTTAGACTCCTACAATGAGCAGTTCTTC.

The chain has TRBV21-1 and TRBJ2-7. TRBV21-1 is given as a pseudogene. CDR3 length: 18 residues. The DNA for the CDR3 is TGTGCCAGCAGCCATGGACGGAGGACACACTCACGTGCCTACGAGCAGTACTTC. Residues: CASSHGRRTHSRAYEQYF.

This chain uses TRBV13 with TRBJ2-1; D may correspond to TRBD1 or TRBD2 (6 bases each). Germline V gene sequence: CDR1 PRHDT, CDR2 FYEKMQ (reference sequence). This CDR3 has 17 residues. The V end lost 6 bases, the J end lost 2 bases, and 20 bases lay between the germline ends. The chain's CDR3 is CASSLGGDSVPYNEQFF. The DNA of the CDR3 is TGTGCCAGCAGTTTGGGGGGCGACAGCGTACCCTACAATGAGCAGTTCTTC.

V is TRBV7-7 and J is TRBJ2-1; tentative D call: TRBD2 (6 bases). V lost 5 bases and J lost 8, with 22 bases in between. Germline CDR1 SSHAT, CDR2 FNYEAQ (reference sequence). The CDR3 has 16 amino acids. CDR3 nucleotides: TGTGCCAGCAGCCCCCTCGCGGGACCGCTTCAGGATGAGCAGTTCTTC. Translated, it gives CASSPLAGPLQDEQFF.

This chain connects TRBV4-1 to TRBJ2-7, with TRBD1 matching 11 bases. CDR3 length: 16 amino acids. CDR1 MGHRA and CDR2 YSYEKL come from the germline V gene. V was clipped by 6 bases and J by 2 bases; unmatched bases: 9. The CDR3 DNA reads as TGCGCCAGCAGTCCTACACCGGGACAGGGGGCCTACGAGCAGTACTTC. This sequence encodes CASSPTPGQGAYEQYF.

This rearrangement joins TRBV7-9 to TRBJ2-1, with D possibly being TRBD1 (5 bases). CDR3 length: 15 residues. Per germline, CDR1 SEHNR and CDR2 FQNEAQ (reference sequence). The ends were cut back, 5 bases at V and 4 bases at J, with 15 bases in the middle. In DNA, the CDR3 is TGTGCCAGCAGCGTCGGTATGGGGCAATACAATGAGCAGTTCTTC. Translated, it gives CASSVGMGQYNEQFF.

The chain has TRBV5-1 and TRBJ1-1; unclear D gene. The CDR3 loop spans 16 amino acids. Trimming took 0 bases from V and 3 from J, leaving 15 bases between them. Germline values: CDR1 SGHRS, CDR2 YFSETQ. Here the CDR3 DNA reads TGCGCCAGCAGCTTGGCCGGCGATCAGACGGACACTGAAGCTTTCTTT. The encoded protein is CASSLAGDQTDTEAFF.

This clone came up once. The CDR3 sequence: CASTSGGSYEQYF. CDR3 in DNA: TGTGCCAGCACCTCTGGGGGATCCTACGAGCAGTACTTC. The J gene is TRBJ2-7, the V gene TRBV27; D tentatively fits TRBD1 or TRBD2 (5 bases each). V was clipped by 7 bases and J by 1 base, with 11 bases between them. Germline V lookup: CDR1 MNHEY, CDR2 SMNVEV (reference sequence). This CDR3 is built from 13 residues.

This clone showed up just once. The gene calls are TRBV6-5 and TRBJ2-7, with TRBD2 identical over 7 bases. Germline V gene data show CDR1 as MNHEY and CDR2 as SVGAGI. Unmatched junction bases numbered 4, after V lost 5 bases and J lost 3 bases. The CDR3 has 13 amino acids. In nucleotides, the CDR3 is TGTGCCAGCAGTGCGACGGGGGGCTACGAGCAGTACTTC. Its translation is CASSATGGYEQYF.

This clone is a singleton in its sample. V and J are TRBV11-3 and TRBJ2-1; no clear D. V was shortened by 1 base and J by 2 bases, with 9 bases between the two germline ends. The CDR3 is 15 residues long. Germline V gives CDR1 SGHNT, CDR2 YENEEA. The CDR3: CASSLGSDPYNEQFF. The CDR3 region has the DNA TGTGCCAGCAGCTTAGGTTCGGATCCCTACAATGAGCAGTTCTTC.

As concerns this clone: Other DNA sequences in the sample encode the same CDR3. The V and J genes are TRBV6-1 and TRBJ2-3; D remains ambiguous. The CDR3 is made up of 15 amino acids. Germline CDR1 MNHNS, CDR2 SASEGT. With 1 base removed from V and 0 bases from J, the gap between germline ends came to 8 bases. The CDR3 sequence is CASSEGGRSTDTQYF. The CDR3 nucleotides are TGTGCCAGCAGTGAAGGTGGTAGGAGCACAGATACGCAGTATTTT.

This clone appeared once. The chain has TRBV27 and TRBJ2-2; D possibly corresponds to TRBD2 (6 bases). The V end lost 6 bases, the J end lost 6 bases, and 17 bases lay between the germline ends. The CDR3 is made up of 15 amino acids. CDR1 and CDR2 (germline): MNHEY, SMNVEV (reference sequence). CDR3: CASSPGLLTPGELFF. DNA of the CDR3: TGTGCCAGCAGCCCGGGACTCCTAACCCCCGGGGAGCTGTTTTTT.

The chain uses TRBV5-4 and TRBJ2-7; D ambiguous. Germline CDR1 reads SGHNT; CDR2 reads YYREEE (reference sequence). V lost 1 base to trimming and J lost 0 bases, with 11 bases between them. The CDR3 is made up of 15 amino acids. CDR3: CASSLLGKGSYEQYF. In nucleotides, the CDR3 is TGTGCCAGCAGCTTGTTAGGGAAGGGCTCCTACGAGCAGTACTTC.

The chain carries TRBV5-4 and TRBJ1-1, with a possible D match to TRBD1 (6 bases). CDR3 length: 15 residues. CDR1 is SGHNT and CDR2 is YYREEE in the germline V gene (reference sequence). Trimming left V 2 bases short and J 0 bases short, with 11 bases between. The CDR3 DNA reads as TGTGCCAGCAGCTTAGTCGGACAGATGAACACTGAAGCTTTCTTT. The encoded protein is CASSLVGQMNTEAFF.

V is TRBV6-4 and J is TRBJ2-7, with D unclear. There are 16 residues in the CDR3. V was shortened by 3 bases and J by 1 base, with 16 bases between the two germline ends. Per the germline V gene, CDR1 is MRHNA and CDR2 is SNTAGT. The CDR3 loop reads CASSDLVYGPSYEQYF. In DNA, the CDR3 is TGTGCCAGCAGTGATTTGGTGTATGGACCGTCCTACGAGCAGTACTTC.

The rearrangement links TRBV28 to TRBJ1-5; the match to TRBD1 covers 7 bases. Germline trimming cut 5 bases from V and 1 base from J; bases unmatched to any gene: 17. CDR1 and CDR2 (germline): MDHEN, SYDVKM. The CDR3 has 19 amino acids. Written as DNA, the CDR3 is TGTGCCAGCAGTCCAATATGGAGCACCACAGGGGACAGCAATCAGCCCCAGCATTTT. Protein product: CASSPIWSTTGDSNQPQHF.

The count of this clone is one. V and J are TRBV5-5 and TRBJ2-1; D gene ambiguous. The germline gives CDR1 SGHKS, CDR2 YYEKEE (reference sequence). The CDR3 has 13 amino acids. V lost 6 bases to trimming and J lost 0 bases, with 7 bases between them. The CDR3 bases are TGTGCCAGCAAGGCAAGCTCCTACAATGAGCAGTTCTTC. Translating it yields CASKASSYNEQFF. Full variable domain (remainder filled in from reference TRBV5-5 and TRBJ2-1): DAGVTQSPTHLIKTRGQQVTLRCSPISGHKSVSWYQQVLGQGPQFIFQYYEKEERGRGNFPDRFSARQFPNYSSELNVNALLLGDSALYLCASKASSYNEQFFGPGTRLTVL.

The chain recombines TRBV6-1 with TRBJ1-5, with TRBD1 as a possible D gene (5 bases). This CDR3 has 15 residues. Trimming pared 6 bases from V and 6 bases from J, leaving 18 bases between. Germline CDR1 MNHNS, CDR2 SASEGT. The CDR3 region is CASRGGNLGIQPQHF. The CDR3 DNA follows: TGTGCCAGCAGGGGGGGAAACCTGGGTATTCAGCCCCAGCATTTT.

The chain recombines TRBV30 with TRBJ2-7; D is possibly TRBD2 (6 bases). The V end lost 5 bases, the J end lost 0 bases, and 14 bases lay between the germline ends. The germline V gene encodes CDR1 GTSNPN and CDR2 SVGIG (reference sequence). This CDR3 contains 14 residues. For the CDR3, the DNA is TGTGCCTGGGGCGGGACGGCAAGCTCCTACGAGCAGTACTTC. Translated: CAWGGTASSYEQYF.

The chain is built from TRBV27 and TRBJ2-7; no reliable D call. Germline loops: CDR1 MNHEY, CDR2 SMNVEV (reference sequence). CDR3 length: 18 residues. Trimming left V 7 bases short and J 3 bases short, with 28 bases between. CDR3 residues: CASTSSQAPGGNYYEQYF. In nucleotides, the CDR3 is TGTGCCAGCACCTCCTCCCAAGCGCCCGGCGGCAACTACTACGAGCAGTACTTC.

This clone was recorded once. The chain combines TRBV7-9 with TRBJ1-1; D might be TRBD1 (5 bases). CDR3 length equals 16 residues. V dropped 2 bases and J dropped 3 bases, with 16 bases sitting between them. CDR1 and CDR2 from the germline V gene are SEHNR and FQNEAQ (reference sequence). DNA for the CDR3: TGTGCCAGCAGCTTATGGGGACCCACTCCGCACACTGAAGCTTTCTTT. Translation gives CASSLWGPTPHTEAFF.

The chain is built from TRBV25-1 and TRBJ2-4; D call uncertain. V was cut by 4 bases and J by 6 bases, with 4 bases left in between. Germline V CDR1 and CDR2: MGHDK, SYGVNS. This CDR3 contains 11 residues. The DNA of the CDR3 is TGTGCCAGCAGTGGGACAAACATTCAGTACTTC. Residues: CASSGTNIQYF.

The chain is built from TRBV7-9 and TRBJ2-3; 12 nucleotides agree with TRBD2. Trimming took 3 bases from V and 1 from J; bases not matched to a gene: 5. CDR3 size: 17 residues. Germline CDR1 SEHNR, CDR2 FQNEAQ (reference sequence). The CDR3 region is CASSFVASGRGTDTQYF. In DNA, the CDR3 is TGTGCCAGCAGCTTTGTAGCTAGCGGGAGGGGCACAGATACGCAGTATTTT.

The chain recombines TRBV5-6 with TRBJ2-7, with 9 nucleotides matching TRBD1. CDR1 is SGHDT and CDR2 is YYEEEE in the germline V gene. The V segment lost 0 bases and the J segment 4 bases; nucleotides outside the gene matches: 5. CDR3 size: 15 residues. Here the CDR3 DNA reads TGTGCCAGCAGCTTGGCCGGGACAGGGACTTACGAGCAGTACTTC. It codes for CASSLAGTGTYEQYF.